This is a list of T cell receptor beta chains from one sample in a study of T cells in Graves' hyperthyroidism and ophthalmopathy. TCRdb fed the multiplex PCR reads into MiXCR, producing one record per CDR3 protein. Counted here are around 300,000 distinct CDR3 sequences, approximately 15% occurring once; the ten biggest clones make up approximately 25%. The sample was blood. Every receptor here comes from a woman aged 25 to 39 with Graves' hyperthyroidism. Both conserved end residues are part of each CDR3. Each record gives: clone size, J gene, D gene, V gene, CDR3 protein, CDR3 DNA. The D gene is left open where the match is weak. Size tells how often a clone was seen (once, few, many) or the class of an expanded clone, and some rows leave it out.

abundance: many; j_gene: TRBJ2-3; d_gene: TRBD2; v_gene: TRBV7-8; CDR3aa: CASSDTSGSTDTQYF; CDR3nt: TGTGCCAGCAGCGACACTAGCGGAAGCACAGATACGCAGTATTTT
abundance: many; j_gene: TRBJ2-7; d_gene: TRBD1; v_gene: TRBV6-1; CDR3aa: CASSTSAGGSYEQYF; CDR3nt: TGTGCCAGCAGCACTTCCGCAGGGGGCTCCTACGAGCAGTACTTC
abundance: many; j_gene: TRBJ2-7; d_gene: TRBD2; v_gene: TRBV2; CDR3aa: CASSDPRQGTSGNEQYF; CDR3nt: TGTGCCAGCAGTGATCCTCGGCAGGGCACTAGCGGGAACGAGCAGTACTTC
abundance: many; j_gene: TRBJ1-5; d_gene: .; v_gene: TRBV28; CDR3aa: CASSLWTDSNQPQHF; CDR3nt: TGTGCCAGCAGTTTATGGACGGATAGCAATCAGCCCCAGCATTTT
abundance: many; j_gene: TRBJ2-1; d_gene: TRBD1; v_gene: TRBV12-3/TRBV12-4; CDR3aa: CASSLARRGRHNEQFF; CDR3nt: TGTGCCAGCAGTTTAGCGCGCAGGGGGCGCCACAATGAGCAGTTCTTC
abundance: many; j_gene: TRBJ2-6; d_gene: .; v_gene: TRBV2; CDR3aa: CASRAGDSGANVLTF; CDR3nt: TGTGCCAGCAGAGCAGGCGACTCTGGGGCCAACGTCCTGACTTTC
abundance: many; j_gene: TRBJ2-7; d_gene: .; v_gene: TRBV10-3; CDR3aa: CAISERRRTSSYEQYF; CDR3nt: TGTGCCATCAGTGAAAGGAGACGGACGAGCTCCTACGAGCAGTACTTC
abundance: .; j_gene: TRBJ2-1; d_gene: TRBD1; v_gene: TRBV5-4; CDR3aa: CASSRDRHNEQFF; CDR3nt: TGTGCCAGCAGCCGGGACAGGCACAATGAGCAGTTCTTC
abundance: many; j_gene: TRBJ2-7; d_gene: TRBD2; v_gene: TRBV28; CDR3aa: CASSLGGTFWTYEQYF; CDR3nt: TGTGCCAGCAGTTTGGGAGGGACGTTTTGGACCTACGAGCAGTACTTC
abundance: many; j_gene: TRBJ2-1; d_gene: .; v_gene: TRBV2; CDR3aa: CASQFVPIYNEQFF; CDR3nt: TGTGCCAGCCAGTTCGTCCCGATATACAATGAGCAGTTCTTC
abundance: many; j_gene: TRBJ1-5; d_gene: .; v_gene: TRBV28; CDR3aa: CASSLGHSNQPQHF; CDR3nt: TGTGCCAGCAGCCTTGGACATAGCAATCAGCCCCAGCATTTT
abundance: many; j_gene: TRBJ1-6; d_gene: .; v_gene: TRBV28; CDR3aa: CASSLWPTGSYNSPLHF; CDR3nt: TGTGCCAGCAGTTTATGGCCGACAGGCTCCTATAATTCACCCCTCCACTTT
abundance: many; j_gene: TRBJ1-1; d_gene: .; v_gene: TRBV2; CDR3aa: CASGSPEAFF; CDR3nt: TGTGCCAGCGGAAGTCCTGAAGCTTTCTTT
abundance: many; j_gene: TRBJ2-4; d_gene: TRBD2; v_gene: TRBV28; CDR3aa: CASSSSGRTLAKNIQYF; CDR3nt: TGTGCCAGCAGTTCCAGCGGGAGGACACTAGCCAAAAACATTCAGTACTTC
abundance: many; j_gene: TRBJ2-5; d_gene: .; v_gene: TRBV28; CDR3aa: CASSTGFEETQYF; CDR3nt: TGTGCCAGCAGTACGGGGTTCGAAGAGACCCAGTACTTC
abundance: few; j_gene: TRBJ2-5; d_gene: TRBD1; v_gene: TRBV27; CDR3aa: CASSSRGRTETQYF; CDR3nt: TGTGCCAGCAGTTCGAGGGGGCGCACAGAGACCCAGTACTTC
abundance: many; j_gene: TRBJ2-3; d_gene: .; v_gene: TRBV11-1; CDR3aa: CASSLRARAETQYF; CDR3nt: TGTGCCAGCAGCCTCAGAGCAAGGGCGGAAACGCAGTATTTT
abundance: .; j_gene: TRBJ1-5; d_gene: .; v_gene: TRBV7-2; CDR3aa: CASVGDNSNQPQHF; CDR3nt: TGTGCCAGCGTCGGGGACAATAGCAATCAGCCCCAGCATTTT
abundance: many; j_gene: TRBJ1-5; d_gene: TRBD1; v_gene: TRBV7-8; CDR3aa: CASSLWVGGQQNDQPQHF; CDR3nt: TGTGCCAGCAGCTTATGGGTAGGGGGACAGCAGAACGATCAGCCCCAGCATTTT
abundance: few; j_gene: TRBJ2-1; d_gene: .; v_gene: TRBV3-1; CDR3aa: CASSQMNNEQFF; CDR3nt: TGTGCCAGCAGCCAAATGAACAATGAGCAGTTCTTC
abundance: many; j_gene: TRBJ2-3; d_gene: TRBD1; v_gene: TRBV11-2; CDR3aa: CASTTTGGASDTQYF; CDR3nt: TGTGCCAGCACCACTACAGGGGGCGCCTCAGATACGCAGTATTTT
abundance: many; j_gene: TRBJ2-1; d_gene: .; v_gene: TRBV20-1; CDR3aa: CSVERESYNEQFF; CDR3nt: TGCAGTGTTGAAAGGGAGTCCTACAATGAGCAGTTCTTC
abundance: .; j_gene: TRBJ2-5; d_gene: .; v_gene: TRBV5-8; CDR3aa: CASSTSGHIQETQYF; CDR3nt: TGTGCCAGCAGCACCTCTGGACACATTCAAGAGACCCAGTACTTC
abundance: many; j_gene: TRBJ1-6; d_gene: .; v_gene: TRBV6-1; CDR3aa: CASGPGIVSSPLHF; CDR3nt: TGTGCCAGCGGGCCGGGAATCGTCAGTTCACCCCTCCACTTT
abundance: many; j_gene: TRBJ2-3; d_gene: TRBD2; v_gene: TRBV5-6; CDR3aa: CASSFSGSDTQYF; CDR3nt: TGTGCCAGCAGCTTTAGCGGGAGCGATACGCAGTATTTT
abundance: few; j_gene: TRBJ1-2; d_gene: .; v_gene: TRBV30; CDR3aa: CAWSVIQGYGYTF; CDR3nt: TGTGCCTGGAGTGTAATACAGGGCTATGGCTACACCTTC
abundance: many; j_gene: TRBJ2-1; d_gene: .; v_gene: TRBV7-9; CDR3aa: CASSSPDSGSYNEQFF; CDR3nt: TGTGCCAGCAGCTCCCCGGACTCCGGCTCCTACAATGAGCAGTTCTTC
abundance: .; j_gene: TRBJ2-7; d_gene: .; v_gene: TRBV27; CDR3aa: CASSILAGSTPSQYF; CDR3nt: TGTGCCAGCAGTATTTTAGCTGGATCCACCCCGTCGCAGTACTTC
abundance: many; j_gene: TRBJ1-2; d_gene: TRBD1; v_gene: TRBV2; CDR3aa: CASREGQGAVNYGYTF; CDR3nt: TGTGCCAGCAGGGAGGGACAGGGGGCTGTAAACTATGGCTACACCTTC
abundance: many; j_gene: TRBJ2-7; d_gene: .; v_gene: TRBV6-5; CDR3aa: CASSYAGGSYEQYF; CDR3nt: TGTGCCAGCAGTTACGCCGGGGGATCCTACGAGCAGTACTTC
abundance: few; j_gene: TRBJ2-5; d_gene: .; v_gene: TRBV7-9; CDR3aa: CASSLNRRLETQYF; CDR3nt: TGTGCCAGCAGCTTGAACAGGCGATTGGAGACCCAGTACTTC
abundance: many; j_gene: TRBJ2-1; d_gene: .; v_gene: TRBV6-1; CDR3aa: CASSRASNEQFF; CDR3nt: TGTGCCAGCAGTCGCGCTAGCAATGAGCAGTTCTTC
abundance: many; j_gene: TRBJ1-2; d_gene: .; v_gene: TRBV5-8; CDR3aa: CASSPGGSHGYTF; CDR3nt: TGTGCCAGCAGCCCTGGGGGGTCGCACGGCTACACCTTC
abundance: .; j_gene: TRBJ2-4; d_gene: .; v_gene: TRBV12-3/TRBV12-4; CDR3aa: CASSFLLAKNIQYF; CDR3nt: TGTGCCAGCAGTTTCTTACTAGCCAAAAACATTCAGTACTTC
abundance: .; j_gene: TRBJ2-7; d_gene: .; v_gene: TRBV4-3; CDR3aa: CASSSQAGEYEQYF; CDR3nt: TGCGCCAGCAGCTCTCAGGCAGGGGAGTACGAGCAGTACTTC
abundance: few; j_gene: TRBJ1-1; d_gene: .; v_gene: TRBV5-4; CDR3aa: CASSLQGRGSNTEAFF; CDR3nt: TGTGCCAGCAGCTTGCAAGGGCGAGGTTCGAACACTGAAGCTTTCTTT
abundance: many; j_gene: TRBJ2-2; d_gene: .; v_gene: TRBV7-9; CDR3aa: CASSLVENTGELFF; CDR3nt: TGTGCCAGCAGCTTAGTTGAGAACACCGGGGAGCTGTTTTTT
abundance: many; j_gene: TRBJ2-3; d_gene: .; v_gene: TRBV3-1; CDR3aa: CASSHRREDTQYF; CDR3nt: TGTGCCAGCAGCCACCGCCGGGAGGATACGCAGTATTTT
abundance: many; j_gene: TRBJ1-1; d_gene: .; v_gene: TRBV6-1; CDR3aa: CASSEDTNTEAFF; CDR3nt: TGTGCCAGCAGTGAGGACACGAACACTGAAGCTTTCTTT
abundance: many; j_gene: TRBJ2-5; d_gene: TRBD2; v_gene: TRBV7-2; CDR3aa: CASSPGRGGYQETQYF; CDR3nt: TGTGCCAGCAGCCCAGGGCGGGGGGGGTACCAAGAGACCCAGTACTTC
abundance: few; j_gene: TRBJ2-2; d_gene: .; v_gene: TRBV3-1; CDR3aa: CASSQDISTGELFF; CDR3nt: TGTGCCAGCAGCCAAGATATCAGTACCGGGGAGCTGTTTTTT
abundance: .; j_gene: TRBJ1-1; d_gene: .; v_gene: TRBV18; CDR3aa: CASSPTRVNTEAFF; CDR3nt: TGTGCCAGCTCACCAACCAGGGTGAACACTGAAGCTTTCTTT
abundance: many; j_gene: TRBJ2-2; d_gene: TRBD2; v_gene: TRBV7-9; CDR3aa: CASSLVAGVTGELFF; CDR3nt: TGTGCCAGCAGCTTAGTAGCGGGAGTCACCGGGGAGCTGTTTTTT
abundance: many; j_gene: TRBJ1-4; d_gene: .; v_gene: TRBV30; CDR3aa: CAWSWGVGREKLFF; CDR3nt: TGTGCCTGGAGTTGGGGCGTCGGGCGCGAAAAACTGTTTTTT
abundance: many; j_gene: TRBJ1-5; d_gene: .; v_gene: TRBV19; CDR3aa: CASRTIGEGSQPQHF; CDR3nt: TGTGCCAGTAGAACGATTGGGGAGGGCAGTCAGCCCCAGCATTTT
abundance: few; j_gene: TRBJ2-1; d_gene: .; v_gene: TRBV6-2/TRBV6-3; CDR3aa: CASSRQLNEQFF; CDR3nt: TGTGCCAGCAGTCGACAGCTAAATGAGCAGTTCTTC
abundance: many; j_gene: TRBJ2-1; d_gene: .; v_gene: TRBV14; CDR3aa: CASSQARVFRNEQFF; CDR3nt: TGTGCCAGCAGCCAAGCGCGGGTCTTCAGGAATGAGCAGTTCTTC
abundance: many; j_gene: TRBJ2-7; d_gene: .; v_gene: TRBV2; CDR3aa: CASSVDTGLYEQYF; CDR3nt: TGTGCCAGCAGTGTCGATACAGGGCTGTACGAGCAGTACTTC
abundance: .; j_gene: TRBJ1-4; d_gene: .; v_gene: TRBV19; CDR3aa: CASSIGQTNEKLFF; CDR3nt: TGTGCCAGTAGTATAGGTCAGACTAATGAAAAACTGTTTTTT
abundance: many; j_gene: TRBJ1-1; d_gene: .; v_gene: TRBV20-1; CDR3aa: CSARDLGGFFAFF; CDR3nt: TGCAGTGCTAGAGATCTCGGGGGGTTTTTCGCTTTCTTT
abundance: .; j_gene: TRBJ1-5; d_gene: TRBD1; v_gene: TRBV3-1; CDR3aa: CASSPTGTGGWPQHF; CDR3nt: TGTGCCAGCAGCCCAACCGGGACAGGAGGATGGCCCCAGCATTTT